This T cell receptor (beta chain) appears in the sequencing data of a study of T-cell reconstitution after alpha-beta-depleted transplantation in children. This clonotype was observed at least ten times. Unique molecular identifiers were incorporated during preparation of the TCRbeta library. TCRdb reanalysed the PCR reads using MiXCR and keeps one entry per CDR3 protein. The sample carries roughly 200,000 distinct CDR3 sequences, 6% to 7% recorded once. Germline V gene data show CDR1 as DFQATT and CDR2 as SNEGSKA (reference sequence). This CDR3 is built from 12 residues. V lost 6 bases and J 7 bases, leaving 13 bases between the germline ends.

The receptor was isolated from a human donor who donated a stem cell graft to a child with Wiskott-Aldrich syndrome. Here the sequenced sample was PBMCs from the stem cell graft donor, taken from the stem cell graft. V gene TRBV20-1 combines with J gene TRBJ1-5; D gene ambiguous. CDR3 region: CSAKGLSQPQHF. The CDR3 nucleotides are TGCAGTGCAAAGGGCCTATCACAGCCCCAGCATTTT.